This T cell receptor (beta chain) stems from a study of blood T cell repertoires in COVID-19. Study background: Spain, Italy and the United States supplied samples that represented acute and convalescent COVID-19. Nucleic acid was either cDNA or gDNA, and it came from T cells, B-cell-depleted T cells, or PBMCs.

Original methodology: The authors estimated nucleated cell counts from reference gene primer amplification. The assay was immunoSEQ multiplex PCR, and TCRdb's table has in-frame clones only and misses some. The V and J calls and clone size were taken over from that table, and D and trimming were inferred from the DNA. This table has roughly 290,000 clones, nearly 90% appearing once. Cohort allocation depended upon clinical history that participants reported. The germline V gene encodes CDR1 SNHLY and CDR2 FYNNEI. The CDR3 is made up of 14 amino acids. With V trimmed by 6 bases and J by 2 bases, 4 bases remained unmatched.

This chain joins TRBV2 and TRBJ1-3; 7 bases line up with TRBD1. The receptor's source is a woman between 18 and 30 years old with acute COVID-19. The sequencing input was PBMCs or T cells enriched from blood (not recorded which). The CDR3 nucleotides read TGTGCCAGCAGAGTACAGGGGACTGGAAACACCATATATTTT. It specifies CASRVQGTGNTIYF.